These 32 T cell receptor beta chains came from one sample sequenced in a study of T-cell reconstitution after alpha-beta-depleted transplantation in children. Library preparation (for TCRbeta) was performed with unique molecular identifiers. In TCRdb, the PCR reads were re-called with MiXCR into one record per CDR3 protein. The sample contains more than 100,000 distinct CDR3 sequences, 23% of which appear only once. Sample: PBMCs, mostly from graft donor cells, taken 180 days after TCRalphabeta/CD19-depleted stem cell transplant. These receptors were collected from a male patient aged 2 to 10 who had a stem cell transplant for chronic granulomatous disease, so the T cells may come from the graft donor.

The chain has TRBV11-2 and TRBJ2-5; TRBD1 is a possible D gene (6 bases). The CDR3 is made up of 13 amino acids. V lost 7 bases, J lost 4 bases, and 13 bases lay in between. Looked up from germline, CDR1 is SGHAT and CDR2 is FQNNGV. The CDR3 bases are TGTGCCAGCACCATGACAGGACCAGAGACCCAGTACTTC. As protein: CASTMTGPETQYF.

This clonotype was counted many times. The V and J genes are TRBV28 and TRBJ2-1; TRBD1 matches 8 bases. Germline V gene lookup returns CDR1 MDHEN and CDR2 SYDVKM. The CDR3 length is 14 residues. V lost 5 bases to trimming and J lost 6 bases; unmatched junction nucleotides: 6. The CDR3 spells CASSTDRVSNEQFF. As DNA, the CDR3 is TGTGCCAGCAGTACGGACAGGGTGTCCAATGAGCAGTTCTTC.

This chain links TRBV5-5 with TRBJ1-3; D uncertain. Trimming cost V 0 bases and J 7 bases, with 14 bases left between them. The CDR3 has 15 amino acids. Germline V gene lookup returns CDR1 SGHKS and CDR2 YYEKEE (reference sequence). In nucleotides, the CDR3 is TGTGCCAGCAGCTTGGGGCCTTCTGTAGGGAACACCATATATTTT. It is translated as CASSLGPSVGNTIYF.

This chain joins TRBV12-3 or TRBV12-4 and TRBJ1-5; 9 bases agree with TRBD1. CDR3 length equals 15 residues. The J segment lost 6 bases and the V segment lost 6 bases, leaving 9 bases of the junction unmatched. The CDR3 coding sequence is TGTGCCAGCAGCCGGACAGGGGAAACGAGTCAGCCCCAGCATTTT. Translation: CASSRTGETSQPQHF.

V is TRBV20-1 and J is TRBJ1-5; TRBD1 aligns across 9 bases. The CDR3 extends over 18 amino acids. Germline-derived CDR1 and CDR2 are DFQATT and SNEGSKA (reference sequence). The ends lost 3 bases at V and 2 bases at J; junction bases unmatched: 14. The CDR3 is CSASLDPNRDRGNQPQHF. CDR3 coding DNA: TGCAGTGCTAGCTTAGACCCAAACCGGGACAGGGGCAATCAGCCCCAGCATTTT.

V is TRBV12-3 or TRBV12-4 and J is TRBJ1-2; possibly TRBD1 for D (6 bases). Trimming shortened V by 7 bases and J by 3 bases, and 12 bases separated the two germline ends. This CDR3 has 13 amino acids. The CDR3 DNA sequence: TGTGCCAGCACCCAACAGGGTGACTATGGCTACACCTTC. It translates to CASTQQGDYGYTF.

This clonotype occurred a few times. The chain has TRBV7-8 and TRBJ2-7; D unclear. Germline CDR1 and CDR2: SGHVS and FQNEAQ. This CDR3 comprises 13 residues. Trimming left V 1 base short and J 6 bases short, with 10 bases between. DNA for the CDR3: TGTGCCAGCAGCTTAGGGCAGACCAGCGAGCAGTACTTC. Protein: CASSLGQTSEQYF.

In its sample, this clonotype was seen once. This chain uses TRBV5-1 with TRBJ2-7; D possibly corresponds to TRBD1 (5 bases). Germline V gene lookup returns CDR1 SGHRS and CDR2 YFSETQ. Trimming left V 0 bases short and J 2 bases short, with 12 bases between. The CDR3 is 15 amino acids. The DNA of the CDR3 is TGCGCCAGCAGCTTGGATTCCAGGGCGACCTACGAGCAGTACTTC. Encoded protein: CASSLDSRATYEQYF.

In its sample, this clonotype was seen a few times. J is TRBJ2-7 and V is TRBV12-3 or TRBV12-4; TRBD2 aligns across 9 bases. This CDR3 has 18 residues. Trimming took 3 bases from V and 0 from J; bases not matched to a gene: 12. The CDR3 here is CASSFSGRPLRSSYEQYF. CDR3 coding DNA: TGTGCCAGCAGTTTCAGCGGGAGGCCCTTAAGGAGCTCCTACGAGCAGTACTTC.

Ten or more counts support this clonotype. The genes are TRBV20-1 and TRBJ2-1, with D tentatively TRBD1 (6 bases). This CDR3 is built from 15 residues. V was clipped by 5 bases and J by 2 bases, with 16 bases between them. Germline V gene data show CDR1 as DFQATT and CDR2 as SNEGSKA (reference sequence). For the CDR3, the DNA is TGCAGTGCTCTCTGGGGGCTCCCAACCTACAATGAGCAGTTCTTC. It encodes CSALWGLPTYNEQFF.

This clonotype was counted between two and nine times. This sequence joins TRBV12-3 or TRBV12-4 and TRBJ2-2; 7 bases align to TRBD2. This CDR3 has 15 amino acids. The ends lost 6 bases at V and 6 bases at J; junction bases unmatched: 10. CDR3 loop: CASRFLAEAPGELFF. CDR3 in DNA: TGTGCCAGCAGATTTCTAGCGGAGGCCCCCGGGGAGCTGTTTTTT.

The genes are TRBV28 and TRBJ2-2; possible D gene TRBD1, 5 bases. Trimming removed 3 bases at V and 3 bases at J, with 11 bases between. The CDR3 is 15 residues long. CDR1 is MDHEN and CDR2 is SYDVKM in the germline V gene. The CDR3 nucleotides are TGTGCCAGCAGTTTCCGACAGTTTTACACCGGGGAGCTGTTTTTT. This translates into CASSFRQFYTGELFF. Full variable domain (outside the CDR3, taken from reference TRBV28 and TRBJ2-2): DVKVTQSSRYLVKRTGEKVFLECVQDMDHENMFWYRQDPGLGLRLIYFSYDVKMKEKGDIPEGYSVSREKKERFSLILESASTNQTSMYLCASSFRQFYTGELFFGEGSRLTVL.

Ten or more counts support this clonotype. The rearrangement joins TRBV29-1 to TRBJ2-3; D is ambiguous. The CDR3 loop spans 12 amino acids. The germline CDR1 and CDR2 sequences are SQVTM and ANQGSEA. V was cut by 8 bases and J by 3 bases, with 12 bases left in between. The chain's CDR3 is CSWIALTDTQYF. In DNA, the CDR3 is TGCAGCTGGATCGCCCTGACAGATACGCAGTATTTT.

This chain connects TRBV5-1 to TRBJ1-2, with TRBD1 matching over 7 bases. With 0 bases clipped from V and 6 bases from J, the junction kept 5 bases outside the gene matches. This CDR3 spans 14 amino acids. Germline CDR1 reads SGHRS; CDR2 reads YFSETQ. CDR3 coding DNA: TGCGCCAGCAGCTTGGGGACTACAGGGGATGGCTACACCTTC. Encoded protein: CASSLGTTGDGYTF.

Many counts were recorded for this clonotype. The CDR3 is CASSLDRRGPFF. The CDR3, as DNA: TGTGCCAGCAGCTTAGATCGAAGGGGACCTTTCTTC. The chain links TRBV11-2 to TRBJ2-1; D tentatively fits TRBD1 or TRBD2 (5 bases each). The CDR3 has 12 amino acids. Germline V lookup: CDR1 SGHAT, CDR2 FQNNGV. Trimming left V 0 bases short and J 16 bases short, with 13 bases between.

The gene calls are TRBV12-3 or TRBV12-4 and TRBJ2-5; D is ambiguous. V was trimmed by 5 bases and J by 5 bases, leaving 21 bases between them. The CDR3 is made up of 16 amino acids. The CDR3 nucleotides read TGTGCCAGCAGTCCCTCCAGGAAGACCATTTTTGAGACCCAGTACTTC. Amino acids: CASSPSRKTIFETQYF.

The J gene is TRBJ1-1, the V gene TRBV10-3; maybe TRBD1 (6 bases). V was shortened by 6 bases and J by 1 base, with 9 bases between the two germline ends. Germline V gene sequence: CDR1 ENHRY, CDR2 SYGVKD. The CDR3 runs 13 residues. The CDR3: CAIREQGNTEAFF. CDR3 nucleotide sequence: TGTGCCATCAGGGAACAGGGGAACACTGAAGCTTTCTTT.

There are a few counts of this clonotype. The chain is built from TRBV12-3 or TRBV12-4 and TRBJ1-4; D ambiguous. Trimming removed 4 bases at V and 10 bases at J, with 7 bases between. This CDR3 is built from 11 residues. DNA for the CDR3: TGTGCCAGCAGTTCACAAGGAAAACTGTTTTTT. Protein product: CASSSQGKLFF.

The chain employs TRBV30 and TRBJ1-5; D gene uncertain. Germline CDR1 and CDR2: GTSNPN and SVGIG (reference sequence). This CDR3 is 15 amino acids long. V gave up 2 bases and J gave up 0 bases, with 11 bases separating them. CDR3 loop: CAWSSRDHSNQPQHF. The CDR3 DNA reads TGTGCCTGGAGTTCTAGGGATCATAGCAATCAGCCCCAGCATTTT.

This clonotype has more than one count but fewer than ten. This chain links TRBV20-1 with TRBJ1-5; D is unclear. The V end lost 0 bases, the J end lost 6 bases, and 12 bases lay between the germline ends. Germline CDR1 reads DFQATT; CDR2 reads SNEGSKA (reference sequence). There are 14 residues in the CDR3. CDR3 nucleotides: TGCAGTGCTAGAGATTTGGGGAAAGGTCAGCCCCAGCATTTT. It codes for CSARDLGKGQPQHF.

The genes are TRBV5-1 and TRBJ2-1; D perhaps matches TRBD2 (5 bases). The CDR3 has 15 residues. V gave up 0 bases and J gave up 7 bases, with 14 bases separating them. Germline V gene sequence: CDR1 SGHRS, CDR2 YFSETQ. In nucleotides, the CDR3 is TGCGCCAGCAGCTTGGAACTAGTGTCGGGGAATGAGCAGTTCTTC. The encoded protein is CASSLELVSGNEQFF.

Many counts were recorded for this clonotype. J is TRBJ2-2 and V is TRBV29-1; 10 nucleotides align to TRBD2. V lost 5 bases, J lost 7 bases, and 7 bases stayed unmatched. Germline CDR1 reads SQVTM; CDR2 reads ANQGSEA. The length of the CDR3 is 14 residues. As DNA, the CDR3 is TGCAGCGTTCCTAGCGGGGGAAAGAGCGGGGAGCTGTTTTTT. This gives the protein CSVPSGGKSGELFF.

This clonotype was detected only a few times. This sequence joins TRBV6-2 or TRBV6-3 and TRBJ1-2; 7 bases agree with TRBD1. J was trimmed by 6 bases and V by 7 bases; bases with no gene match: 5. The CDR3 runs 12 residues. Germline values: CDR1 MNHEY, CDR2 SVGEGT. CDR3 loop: CASTLRGHGYTF. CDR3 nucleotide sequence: TGTGCCAGCACTTTAAGGGGGCATGGCTACACCTTC.

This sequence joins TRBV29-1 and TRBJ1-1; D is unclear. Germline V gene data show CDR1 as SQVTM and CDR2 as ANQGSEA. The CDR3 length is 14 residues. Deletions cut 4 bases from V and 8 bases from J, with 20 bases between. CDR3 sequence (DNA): TGCAGCGTTGGGCGGCAGAATAAAGCAAGCGAAGCTTTCTTT. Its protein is CSVGRQNKASEAFF.

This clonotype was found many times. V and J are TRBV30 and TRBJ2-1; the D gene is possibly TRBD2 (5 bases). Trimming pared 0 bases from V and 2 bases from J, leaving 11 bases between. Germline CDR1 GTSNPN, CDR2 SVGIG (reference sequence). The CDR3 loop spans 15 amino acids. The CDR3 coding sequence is TGTGCCTGGAGTGTGTCCGGGGAAGCCTACAATGAGCAGTTCTTC. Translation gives CAWSVSGEAYNEQFF.

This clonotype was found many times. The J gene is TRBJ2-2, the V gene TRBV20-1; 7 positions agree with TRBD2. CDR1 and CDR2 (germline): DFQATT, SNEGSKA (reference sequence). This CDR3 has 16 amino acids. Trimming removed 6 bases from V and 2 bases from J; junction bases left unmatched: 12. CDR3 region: CSAPAFGLGNTGELFF. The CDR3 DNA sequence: TGCAGTGCCCCTGCCTTTGGACTAGGAAACACCGGGGAGCTGTTTTTT.

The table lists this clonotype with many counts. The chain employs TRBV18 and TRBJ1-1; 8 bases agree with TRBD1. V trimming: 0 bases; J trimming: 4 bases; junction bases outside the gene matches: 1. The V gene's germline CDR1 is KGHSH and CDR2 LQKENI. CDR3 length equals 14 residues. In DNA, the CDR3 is TGTGCCAGCTCACCACCGACAGGGGTCACTGAAGCTTTCTTT. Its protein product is CASSPPTGVTEAFF.

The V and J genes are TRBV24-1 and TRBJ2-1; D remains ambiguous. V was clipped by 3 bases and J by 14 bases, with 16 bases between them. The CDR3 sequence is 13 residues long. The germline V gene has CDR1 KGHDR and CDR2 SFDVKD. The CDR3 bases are TGTGCCACCAGTGATCCGACGGGCATCAGGAAGTTCTTC. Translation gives CATSDPTGIRKFF.

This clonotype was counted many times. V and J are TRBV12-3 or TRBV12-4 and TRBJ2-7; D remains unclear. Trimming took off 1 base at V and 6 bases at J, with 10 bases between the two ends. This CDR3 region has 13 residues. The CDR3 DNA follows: TGTGCCAGCAGTTTAGTAGGTCCACCCGAGCAGTACTTC. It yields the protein CASSLVGPPEQYF.

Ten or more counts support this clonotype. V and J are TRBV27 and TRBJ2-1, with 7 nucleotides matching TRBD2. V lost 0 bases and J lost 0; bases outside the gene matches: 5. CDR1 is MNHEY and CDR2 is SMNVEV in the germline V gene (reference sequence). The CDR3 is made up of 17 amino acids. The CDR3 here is CASSLSILASSYNEQFF. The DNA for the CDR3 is TGTGCCAGCAGTTTATCGATACTAGCGAGCTCCTACAATGAGCAGTTCTTC.

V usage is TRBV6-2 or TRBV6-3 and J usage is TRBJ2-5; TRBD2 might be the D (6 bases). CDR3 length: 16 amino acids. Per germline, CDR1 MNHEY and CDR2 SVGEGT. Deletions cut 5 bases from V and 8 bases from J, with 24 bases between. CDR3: CASSNRRRRDPITQYF. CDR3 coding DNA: TGTGCCAGCAGTAACCGGAGGCGGCGGGACCCAATTACCCAGTACTTC.

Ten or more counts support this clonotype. CDR3 region: CAWSVIEGYNEQFF. In DNA, the CDR3 is TGTGCCTGGAGTGTTATTGAGGGATACAATGAGCAGTTCTTC. This chain uses TRBV30 with TRBJ2-1; perhaps TRBD2 as D (5 bases). Germline V gene data show CDR1 as GTSNPN and CDR2 as SVGIG (reference sequence). The CDR3 sequence is 14 residues long. V dropped 0 bases and J dropped 4 bases, with 10 bases sitting between them.